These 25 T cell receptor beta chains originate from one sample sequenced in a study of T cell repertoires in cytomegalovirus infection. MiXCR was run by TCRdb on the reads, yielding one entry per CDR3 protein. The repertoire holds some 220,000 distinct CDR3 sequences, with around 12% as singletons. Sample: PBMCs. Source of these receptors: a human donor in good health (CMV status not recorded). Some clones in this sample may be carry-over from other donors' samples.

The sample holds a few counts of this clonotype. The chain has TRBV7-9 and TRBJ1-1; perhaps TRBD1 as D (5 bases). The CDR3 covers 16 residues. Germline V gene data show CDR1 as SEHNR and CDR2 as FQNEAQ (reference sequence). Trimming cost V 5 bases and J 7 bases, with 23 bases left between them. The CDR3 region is CASSPGTVGGFIEAFF. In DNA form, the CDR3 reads TGTGCCAGCAGCCCCGGGACTGTGGGTGGTTTTATTGAAGCTTTCTTT. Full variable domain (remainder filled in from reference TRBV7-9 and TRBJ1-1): DTGVSQNPRHKITKRGQNVTFRCDPISEHNRLYWYRQTLGQGPEFLTYFQNEAQLEKSRLLSDRFSAERPKGSFSTLEIQRTEQGDSAMYLCASSPGTVGGFIEAFFGQGTRLTVV.

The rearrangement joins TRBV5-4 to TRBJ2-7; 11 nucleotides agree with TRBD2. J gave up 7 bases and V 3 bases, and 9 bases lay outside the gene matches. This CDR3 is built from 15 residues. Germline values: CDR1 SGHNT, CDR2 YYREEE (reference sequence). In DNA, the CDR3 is TGTGCCAGCAGCTCCGGACTAGCGGGTCCAGGAGAGCAGTACTTC. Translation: CASSSGLAGPGEQYF. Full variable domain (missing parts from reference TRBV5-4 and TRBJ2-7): ETGVTQSPTHLIKTRGQQVTLRCSSQSGHNTVSWYQQALGQGPQFIFQYYREEENGRGNFPPRFSGLQFPNYSSELNVNALELDDSALYLCASSSGLAGPGEQYFGPGTRLTVT.

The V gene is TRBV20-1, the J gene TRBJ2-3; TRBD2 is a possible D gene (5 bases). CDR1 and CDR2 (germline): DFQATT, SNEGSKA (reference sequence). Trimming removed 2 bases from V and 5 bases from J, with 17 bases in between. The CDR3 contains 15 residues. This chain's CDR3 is CSARPWKGVEDTQYF. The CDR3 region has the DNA TGCAGTGCTAGACCCTGGAAGGGAGTAGAAGATACGCAGTATTTT.

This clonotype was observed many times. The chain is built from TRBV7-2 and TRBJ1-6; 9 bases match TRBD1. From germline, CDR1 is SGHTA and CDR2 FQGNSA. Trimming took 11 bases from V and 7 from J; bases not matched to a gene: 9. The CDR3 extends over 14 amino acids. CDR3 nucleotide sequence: TGTGCCTGCGCCAGGACAGGGGTGAATTCACCCCTCCACTTT. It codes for CACARTGVNSPLHF.

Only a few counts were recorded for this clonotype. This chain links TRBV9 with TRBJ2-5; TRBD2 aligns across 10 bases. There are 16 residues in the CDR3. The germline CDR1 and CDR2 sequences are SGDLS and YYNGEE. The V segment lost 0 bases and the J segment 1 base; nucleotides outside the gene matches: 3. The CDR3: CASSVDSGGPQETQYF. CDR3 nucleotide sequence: TGTGCCAGCAGCGTAGATAGCGGGGGGCCCCAAGAGACCCAGTACTTC.

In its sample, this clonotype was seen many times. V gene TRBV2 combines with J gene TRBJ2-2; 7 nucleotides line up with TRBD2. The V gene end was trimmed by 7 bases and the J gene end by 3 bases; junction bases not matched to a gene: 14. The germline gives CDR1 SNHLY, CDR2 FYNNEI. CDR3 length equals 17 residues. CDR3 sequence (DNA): TGTGCCAGCAACGTGGGAGTGAGCGGGATCCACACCGGGGAGCTGTTTTTT. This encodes CASNVGVSGIHTGELFF.

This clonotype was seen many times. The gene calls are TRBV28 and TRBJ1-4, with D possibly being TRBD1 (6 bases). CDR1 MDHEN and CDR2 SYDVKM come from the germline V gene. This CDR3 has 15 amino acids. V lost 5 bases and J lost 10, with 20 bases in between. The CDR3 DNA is TGTGCCAGCAGTGTAACAGGGCCAGTTGGGGGAAAACTGTTTTTT. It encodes CASSVTGPVGGKLFF.

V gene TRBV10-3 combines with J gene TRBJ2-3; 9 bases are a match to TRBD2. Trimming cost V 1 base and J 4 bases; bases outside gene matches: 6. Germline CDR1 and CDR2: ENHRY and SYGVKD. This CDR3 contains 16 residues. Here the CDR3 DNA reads TGTGCCATCAGTGAGTTAGCGGGAGCCGCTGCAGATACGCAGTATTTT. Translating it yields CAISELAGAAADTQYF.

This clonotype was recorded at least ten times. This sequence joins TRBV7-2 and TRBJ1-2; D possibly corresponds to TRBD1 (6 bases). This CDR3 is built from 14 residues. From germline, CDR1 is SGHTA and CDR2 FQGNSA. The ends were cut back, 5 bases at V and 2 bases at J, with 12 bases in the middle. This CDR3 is CASSLQGVNYGYTF. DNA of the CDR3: TGTGCCAGCAGCCTACAGGGCGTGAACTATGGCTACACCTTC.

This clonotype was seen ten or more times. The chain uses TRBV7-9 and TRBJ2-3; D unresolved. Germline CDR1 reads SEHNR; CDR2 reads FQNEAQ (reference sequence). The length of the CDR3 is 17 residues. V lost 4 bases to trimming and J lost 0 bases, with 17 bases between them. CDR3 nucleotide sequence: TGTGCCAGCAGCTCCCTCGGGCAACTGACTAGCACAGATACGCAGTATTTT. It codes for CASSSLGQLTSTDTQYF.

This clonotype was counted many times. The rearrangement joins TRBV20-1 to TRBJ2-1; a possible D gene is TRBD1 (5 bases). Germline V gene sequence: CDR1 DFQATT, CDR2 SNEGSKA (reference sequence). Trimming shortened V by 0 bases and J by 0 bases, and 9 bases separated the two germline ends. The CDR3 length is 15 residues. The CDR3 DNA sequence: TGCAGTGCTAGAGACAGGGCAAGCTCCTACAATGAGCAGTTCTTC. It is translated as CSARDRASSYNEQFF.

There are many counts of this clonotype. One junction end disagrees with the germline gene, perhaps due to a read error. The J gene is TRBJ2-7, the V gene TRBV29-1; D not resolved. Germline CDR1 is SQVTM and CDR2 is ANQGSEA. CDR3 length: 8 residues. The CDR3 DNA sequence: TGCAGCTCCGAGGTGCGGCGCTTC. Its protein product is CSSEVRRF.

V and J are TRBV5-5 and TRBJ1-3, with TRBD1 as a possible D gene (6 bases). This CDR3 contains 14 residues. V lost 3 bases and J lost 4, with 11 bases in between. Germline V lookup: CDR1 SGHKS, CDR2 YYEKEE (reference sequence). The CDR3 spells CASSWDNTGNTIYF. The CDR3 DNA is TGTGCCAGCAGCTGGGACAATACAGGAAACACCATATATTTT.

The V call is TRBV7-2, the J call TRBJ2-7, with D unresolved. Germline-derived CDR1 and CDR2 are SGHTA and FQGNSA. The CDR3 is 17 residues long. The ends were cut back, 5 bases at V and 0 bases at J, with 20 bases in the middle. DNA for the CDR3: TGTGCCAGCAGCCCTCCCACGAGGTACAGAAGCTCCTACGAGCAGTACTTC. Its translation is CASSPPTRYRSSYEQYF. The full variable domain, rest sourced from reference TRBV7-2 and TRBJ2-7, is GAGVSQSPSNKVTEKGKDVELRCDPISGHTALYWYRQSLGQGLEFLIYFQGNSAPDKSGLPSDRFSAERTGGSVSTLTIQRTQQEDSAVYLCASSPPTRYRSSYEQYFGPGTRLTVT.

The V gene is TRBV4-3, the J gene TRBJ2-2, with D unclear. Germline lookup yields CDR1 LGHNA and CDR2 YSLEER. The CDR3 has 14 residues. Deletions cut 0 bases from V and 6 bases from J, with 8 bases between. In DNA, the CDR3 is TGCGCCAGCAGCCAAGATTGGGATCCCGGGGAGCTGTTTTTT. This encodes CASSQDWDPGELFF.

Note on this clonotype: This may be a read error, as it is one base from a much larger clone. The CDR3 loop is CASRDRSGGLYEQYF. CDR3 coding DNA: TGTGCCAGCAGGGACCGGTCAGGGGGCTTATACGAGCAGTACTTC. This chain connects TRBV6-6 to TRBJ2-7, with 8 bases matching TRBD1. V was pared by 6 bases and J by 4 bases, with 11 bases of the junction left unmatched. Germline lookup yields CDR1 MNHNY and CDR2 SVGAGI (reference sequence). The CDR3 is 15 amino acids.

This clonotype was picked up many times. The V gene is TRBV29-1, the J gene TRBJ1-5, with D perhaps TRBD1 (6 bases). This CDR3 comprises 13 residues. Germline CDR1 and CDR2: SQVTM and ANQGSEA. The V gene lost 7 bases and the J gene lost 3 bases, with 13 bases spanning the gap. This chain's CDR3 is CSATHRDNQPQHF. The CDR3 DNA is TGCAGCGCGACACACAGGGACAATCAGCCCCAGCATTTT.

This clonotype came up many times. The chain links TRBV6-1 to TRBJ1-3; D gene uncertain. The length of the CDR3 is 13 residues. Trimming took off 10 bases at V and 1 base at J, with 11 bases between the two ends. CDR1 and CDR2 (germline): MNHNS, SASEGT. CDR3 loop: CAIRGGSGNTIYF. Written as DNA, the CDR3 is TGTGCCATCCGGGGTGGATCTGGAAACACCATATATTTT.

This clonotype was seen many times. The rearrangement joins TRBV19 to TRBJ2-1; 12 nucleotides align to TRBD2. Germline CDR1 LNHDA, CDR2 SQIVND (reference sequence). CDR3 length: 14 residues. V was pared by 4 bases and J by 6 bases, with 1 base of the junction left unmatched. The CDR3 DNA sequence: TGTGCCAGTAGTACTAGCGGGAGGGGCAATGAGCAGTTCTTC. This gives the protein CASSTSGRGNEQFF.

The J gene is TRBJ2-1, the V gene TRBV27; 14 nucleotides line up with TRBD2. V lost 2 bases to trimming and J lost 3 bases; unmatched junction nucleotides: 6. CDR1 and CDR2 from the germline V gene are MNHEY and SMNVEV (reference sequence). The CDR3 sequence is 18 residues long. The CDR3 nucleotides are TGTGCCAGCAGTTTAGGGGGACTAGCGGGGGCATTCTACAATGAGCAGTTCTTC. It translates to CASSLGGLAGAFYNEQFF.

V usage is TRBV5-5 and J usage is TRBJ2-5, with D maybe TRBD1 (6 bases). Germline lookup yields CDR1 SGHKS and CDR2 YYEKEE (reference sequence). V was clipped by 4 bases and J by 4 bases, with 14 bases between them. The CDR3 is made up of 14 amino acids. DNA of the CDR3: TGTGCCAGCAGCGGGACGGCAGGGGCAGAGACCCAGTACTTC. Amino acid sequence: CASSGTAGAETQYF.

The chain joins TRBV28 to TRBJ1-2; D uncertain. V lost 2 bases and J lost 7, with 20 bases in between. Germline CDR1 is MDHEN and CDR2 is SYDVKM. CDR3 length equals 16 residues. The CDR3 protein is CASSLGSPAQVGGYTF. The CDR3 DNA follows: TGTGCCAGCAGTTTAGGATCGCCGGCCCAAGTTGGTGGCTACACCTTC.

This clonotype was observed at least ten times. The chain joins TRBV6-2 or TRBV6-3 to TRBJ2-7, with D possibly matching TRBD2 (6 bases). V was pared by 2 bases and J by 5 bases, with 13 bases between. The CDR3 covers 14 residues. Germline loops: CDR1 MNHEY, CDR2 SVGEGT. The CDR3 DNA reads TGTGCCAGCAGTTACGATGGAGGGAAGAACGAGCAGTACTTC. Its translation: CASSYDGGKNEQYF.

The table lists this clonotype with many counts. CDR3 coding DNA: TGTGCCAGCAGCCCTTGGACAGGGGGCGGAAACACCATATATTTT. It codes for CASSPWTGGGNTIYF. This chain connects TRBV7-2 to TRBJ1-3; 11 bases are shared with TRBD1. The ends lost 5 bases at V and 4 bases at J; junction bases unmatched: 4. Germline CDR1 and CDR2: SGHTA and FQGNSA. The length of the CDR3 is 15 residues.

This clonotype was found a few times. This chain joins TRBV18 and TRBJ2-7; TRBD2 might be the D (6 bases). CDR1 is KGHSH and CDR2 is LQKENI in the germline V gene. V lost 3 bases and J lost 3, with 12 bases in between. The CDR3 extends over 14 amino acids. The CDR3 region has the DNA TGTGCCAGCTCACCCCCCGGGGGATTCTACGAGCAGTACTTC. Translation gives CASSPPGGFYEQYF. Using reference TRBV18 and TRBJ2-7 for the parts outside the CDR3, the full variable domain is NAGVMQNPRHLVRRRGQEARLRCSPMKGHSHVYWYRQLPEEGLKFMVYLQKENIIDESGMPKERFSAEFPKEGPSILRIQQVVRGDSAAYFCASSPPGGFYEQYFGPGTRLTVT.